This is a list of T cell receptor beta chains from one sample in a study of spatial heterogeneity in lung cancer. Each CDR3 protein is one row after TCRdb ran MiXCR on the 5' RACE reads. The sample lists about 44,000 distinct CDR3 sequences, roughly an eighth occurring once. The material sequenced was PBMCs, taken at surgery. Every receptor here comes from a male donor with early-stage non-small cell lung cancer. Each CDR3 is given with its conserved first and last residue.

v_gene	j_gene	CDR3aa
TRBV29-1	TRBJ1-1	CSVGRTDLNTEAFF
TRBV3-1	TRBJ1-1	CASKIGLTTEAFF
TRBV5-5	TRBJ2-2	CASRGGGELFF
TRBV29-1	TRBJ2-2	CSEQENTGELFF
TRBV7-2	TRBJ2-7	CASSLSLHEQYF
TRBV4-1	TRBJ1-5	CASSPARGLLSNQPQHF
TRBV20-1	TRBJ2-1	CSARRSGDLYNEQFF
TRBV4-1	TRBJ2-2	CASSHGQFTGELFF
TRBV7-2	TRBJ2-1	CASSRTGSTYNEQFF
TRBV24-1	TRBJ1-3	CATSAGDGDSGNTIYF
TRBV20-1	TRBJ1-1	CSARGGLGQRNTEAFF
TRBV28	TRBJ1-5	CASSFEGRPQHF
TRBV20-1	TRBJ2-3	CSARRSGAGDTQYF
TRBV29-1	TRBJ1-2	CSVNTPGQGARGYTF
TRBV24-1	TRBJ1-1	CATSEPWSGARGTEAFF
TRBV4-2	TRBJ2-3	CASSQTTSGSEDTQYF
TRBV12-5	TRBJ2-2	CASGLGQPANTGELFF
TRBV9	TRBJ2-5	CASSEGPQETQYF
TRBV20-1	TRBJ1-5	CSARIPGTGDSQPQHF
TRBV30	TRBJ2-4	CAWVDFHKNIQYF
TRBV20-1	TRBJ2-3	CSAILAGGHTQYF
TRBV4-1	TRBJ1-6	CASSLTPSPGNSPLHF
TRBV7-2	TRBJ1-2	CASSTRLGQPSLQINYGYTF
TRBV5-1	TRBJ2-5	CASSLDGITYQETQYF
TRBV7-6	TRBJ2-1	CASSFRIAGGHEQFF
TRBV6-6	TRBJ1-5	CASSRQGENQPQHF
TRBV6-2/TRBV6-3	TRBJ2-1	CASTLGTAYNEQFF
TRBV21-1	TRBJ2-5	CASSNYRWGETQYF
TRBV10-3	TRBJ2-7	CATLDPSSTYEQYF
TRBV4-1	TRBJ2-6	CASSQEPPGGLQNPGANVLTF
TRBV11-2	TRBJ1-1	CASSFPFSRTEAFF
TRBV16	TRBJ2-7	CASSQSRHSYEQYF
TRBV7-2	TRBJ2-7	CASSWGKKQYF
TRBV4-1	TRBJ2-5	CASSPRVLQETQYF
TRBV7-2	TRBJ1-2	CASSSRQGYGYTF
TRBV19	TRBJ2-3	CASSTLAGGRTDTQYF
TRBV5-6	TRBJ1-5	CASSLHRAVGPQHF
TRBV28	TRBJ1-1	CASSPAPGRLGTEAFF
TRBV12-5	TRBJ1-1	CASGTNTGTEAFF
TRBV5-1	TRBJ2-1	CASSLALLAGLSDEQFF
TRBV2	TRBJ2-7	CASRSQIEQYF
TRBV12-3/TRBV12-4	TRBJ1-4	CASSLGVGGEKLFF
TRBV18	TRBJ1-1	CASSRDLNRGTEAFF
TRBV20-1	TRBJ2-3	CSASTSGADTQYF
TRBV5-1	TRBJ2-2	CASNPPGFTGELFF
TRBV2	TRBJ2-5	CASRRGSLAGTRETQYF
TRBV4-1	TRBJ2-2	CASSPQYQGAGELFF
TRBV28	TRBJ2-5	CASKIPSGTKETQYF
TRBV29-1	TRBJ1-1	CSVRQLNTEAFF
TRBV4-3	TRBJ2-2	CASSQGTPPGRGTGELFF
TRBV5-1	TRBJ1-1	CASSMTGGTEAFF
TRBV6-2/TRBV6-3	TRBJ2-7	CASSYVRREQYF
TRBV7-2	TRBJ1-1	CASSIQGARTEAFF
TRBV29-1	TRBJ2-7	CSVEDDGTVYEQYF
TRBV2	TRBJ2-2	CASRGGQGSYTGELFF
TRBV5-1	TRBJ1-1	CASSLEPLGTEAFF
TRBV7-7	TRBJ2-2	CASSPETGELFF